The 14 T cell receptor beta chains below were found in one sample sequenced in a study of neurological immune-mediated disorders (dated by TCRdb to between 2018 and 2021). Library method: 5' RACE. The sample was run on an Illumina HiSeq 2500. TCRdb cleaned the public reads at Q25 with fastp, built clones with MiXCR and kept in-frame beta chains. One record per CDR3 amino acid sequence lists the most common genes and DNA. This sample lists fewer than 40,000 distinct CDR3 sequences; over 4% were detected once. Jointly, the top ten make up approximately 22% of the sample. Sample: PBMCs. Receptor source: a man aged 18 to 30 in good health.

In this sample, this clonotype turned up many times. The CDR3 here is CASSKDPSTEAFF. The CDR3 DNA reads as TGCGCCAGCAGCAAGGACCCGAGCACTGAAGCTTTCTTT. This sequence joins TRBV5-1 and TRBJ1-1; unclear D gene. Trimming left V 4 bases short and J 4 bases short, with 11 bases between. Germline CDR1 reads SGHRS; CDR2 reads YFSETQ. CDR3 size: 13 residues.

The table lists this clonotype with many counts. The chain couples TRBV7-8 to TRBJ1-5; 9 nucleotides match TRBD1. CDR1 and CDR2 (germline): SGHVS, FQNEAQ. V lost 6 bases and J lost 0; bases outside the gene matches: 3. This CDR3 contains 15 residues. Written as DNA, the CDR3 is TGTGCCAGCAGGTTGGACAGGGGTAGCAATCAGCCCCAGCATTTT. As protein: CASRLDRGSNQPQHF. The full variable domain, its missing parts supplied by reference TRBV7-8 and TRBJ1-5, is GAGVSQSPRYKVAKRGQDVALRCDPISGHVSLFWYQQALGQGPEFLTYFQNEAQLDKSGLPSDRFFAERPEGSVSTLKIQRTQQEDSAVYLCASRLDRGSNQPQHFGDGTRLSIL.

This clonotype has at least ten counts. The chain uses TRBV7-3 and TRBJ2-2; the D is unclear. The germline CDR1 and CDR2 sequences are SGHTA and FQGTGA. V lost 5 bases to trimming and J lost 4 bases, with 8 bases between them. The CDR3 is 13 residues long. CDR3 region: CASSPPATGELFF. The DNA of the CDR3 is TGTGCCAGCAGCCCCCCGGCCACCGGGGAGCTGTTTTTT.

This clonotype was seen ten or more times. V is TRBV7-2 and J is TRBJ2-1; tentative D call: TRBD2 (5 bases). The length of the CDR3 is 13 residues. V was cut by 0 bases and J by 7 bases, with 7 bases left in between. Germline CDR1 reads SGHTA; CDR2 reads FQGNSA. CDR3 amino acids: CASSLARGNEQFF. The CDR3, as DNA: TGTGCCAGCAGCTTAGCGCGAGGGAATGAGCAGTTCTTC. Using reference TRBV7-2 and TRBJ2-1 for the parts outside the CDR3, the full variable domain is GAGVSQSPSNKVTEKGKDVELRCDPISGHTALYWYRQSLGQGLEFLIYFQGNSAPDKSGLPSDRFSAERTGGSVSTLTIQRTQQEDSAVYLCASSLARGNEQFFGPGTRLTVL.

Many counts were recorded for this clonotype. This sequence joins TRBV7-9 and TRBJ1-2, with unresolved D. Trimming removed 6 bases from V and 2 bases from J, with 10 bases in between. Germline CDR1 is SEHNR and CDR2 is FQNEAQ (reference sequence). This CDR3 has 13 amino acids. CDR3 in amino acids: CASRDGLNYGYTF. As DNA, the CDR3 is TGTGCCAGCAGAGACGGGTTAAACTATGGCTACACCTTC.

This clonotype was counted at least ten times. CDR3 nucleotide sequence: TGTGCCAGCAAGACCCAGGGGTACACTGAAGCTTTCTTT. Encoded protein: CASKTQGYTEAFF. The gene calls are TRBV3-1 and TRBJ1-1, with a possible D match to TRBD1 (6 bases). CDR1 is LGHDT and CDR2 is YNNKEL in the germline V gene (reference sequence). With 7 bases removed from V and 3 bases from J, the gap between germline ends came to 12 bases. The CDR3 is made up of 13 amino acids.

This clonotype was picked up many times. The chain uses TRBV28 and TRBJ1-2; D ambiguous. V lost 6 bases, J lost 4 bases, and 15 bases lay in between. The CDR3 sequence is 14 residues long. The germline V gene encodes CDR1 MDHEN and CDR2 SYDVKM. The CDR3 here is CASSSRLAGYGYTF. In nucleotides, the CDR3 is TGTGCCAGCAGCTCCCGACTGGCAGGCTATGGCTACACCTTC.

This clonotype was seen a few times. The V call is TRBV15, the J call TRBJ1-5; D not resolved. This CDR3 contains 8 residues. CDR1 is LNHNV, CDR2 YYDKDF, per germline (reference sequence). This CDR3 reads CSNQPQHF. CDR3 DNA sequence: TGTAGCAATCAGCCCCAGCATTTT. Complete variable domain (other parts from reference TRBV15 and TRBJ1-5): DAMVIQNPRYQVTQFGKPVTLSCSQTLNHNVMYWYQQKSSQAPKLLFHYYDKDFNNEADTPDNFQSRRPNTSFCFLDIRSPGLGDTAMYLCSNQPQHFGDGTRLSIL.

This clonotype was counted at least ten times. The V and J genes are TRBV20-1 and TRBJ2-5; no clear D. The CDR3 has 13 residues. Germline loops: CDR1 DFQATT, CDR2 SNEGSKA (reference sequence). Trimming cost V 5 bases and J 4 bases, with 14 bases left between them. CDR3 sequence: CSALSSSAETQYF. CDR3 bases: TGCAGTGCTCTCTCTAGTTCCGCAGAGACCCAGTACTTC.

This clonotype was counted many times. J is TRBJ1-1 and V is TRBV7-9; 11 bases line up with TRBD1. The CDR3 contains 15 residues. V lost 5 bases, J lost 4 bases, and 6 bases stayed unmatched. CDR1 is SEHNR, CDR2 FQNEAQ, per germline (reference sequence). This CDR3 reads CASSRKGQGATEAFF. In DNA, the CDR3 is TGTGCCAGCAGCCGTAAAGGACAGGGGGCCACTGAAGCTTTCTTT. The variable domain in full, completed from reference TRBV7-9 and TRBJ1-1, reads DTGVSQNPRHKITKRGQNVTFRCDPISEHNRLYWYRQTLGQGPEFLTYFQNEAQLEKSRLLSDRFSAERPKGSFSTLEIQRTEQGDSAMYLCASSRKGQGATEAFFGQGTRLTVV.

This clonotype was recorded many times. This chain connects TRBV15 to TRBJ1-5; maybe TRBD1 (5 bases). CDR1 is LNHNV and CDR2 is YYDKDF in the germline V gene (reference sequence). V lost 1 base to trimming and J lost 8 bases, with 24 bases between them. The CDR3 covers 18 residues. CDR3 residues: CATSRGSTRHGGREPQHF. In DNA, the CDR3 is TGTGCCACCAGCAGAGGTTCTACACGGCATGGGGGGAGAGAGCCCCAGCATTTT.

This clonotype was counted many times. The chain has TRBV6-5 and TRBJ2-7; TRBD1 is a possible D gene (5 bases). The CDR3 extends over 14 amino acids. With 7 bases removed from V and 3 bases from J, the gap between germline ends came to 16 bases. Germline lookup yields CDR1 MNHEY and CDR2 SVGAGI. The CDR3 DNA sequence: TGTGCCAGCAATTCAAAGAAACAGGTCTACGAGCAGTACTTC. This codes for CASNSKKQVYEQYF.

In this sample, this clonotype turned up many times. The chain joins TRBV29-1 to TRBJ2-3, with unresolved D. This CDR3 has 10 amino acids. Trimming left V 4 bases short and J 5 bases short, with 4 bases between. Germline CDR1 is SQVTM and CDR2 is ANQGSEA. DNA for the CDR3: TGCAGCGTTGCCCAAGATACGCAGTATTTT. Translated: CSVAQDTQYF.

Remarks on this clonotype: A clone one base away is much larger, so this may be a read error. The V gene is TRBV6-6, the J gene TRBJ1-1; D possibly corresponds to TRBD1 (5 bases). V was cut by 8 bases and J by 1 base, with 17 bases left in between. Germline CDR1 and CDR2: MNHNY and SVGAGI (reference sequence). The CDR3 runs to 15 residues. In DNA, the CDR3 is TGTGCCAGCGGTAACCCGGGTAGGGGGAACACTGAAGCTTTCTTT. Protein: CASGNPGRGNTEAFF.